Reported below is one T cell receptor (beta chain). The assay was immunoSEQ multiplex PCR, and TCRdb's table has in-frame clones only and misses some. The table includes about 150,000 clones, 85% to 90% detected once. This sample is part of a study of T cell responses to AZD1222 COVID-19 vaccine. At the level of the study: Whether given at about 4 or about 12 weeks, second doses were pooled.

The receptor's source is an adult in good health. The sample consisted of peripheral blood, taken on day 0 of AZD1222 vaccination.

This CDR3 reads CASSGTGRENSPLHF. CDR3 in DNA: TGTGCCAGCAGTGGGACTGGGCGTGAGAATTCACCCCTCCACTTT. V gene TRBV2 combines with J gene TRBJ1-6; unclear D gene. Trimming left V 4 bases short and J 7 bases short, with 14 bases between. CDR1 is SNHLY, CDR2 FYNNEI, per germline. The CDR3 loop spans 15 amino acids.